Each of the 27 T cell receptor beta chains below was sequenced from the same sample in a study of CD8+CD57+ T cells in acquired aplastic anemia. Genomic DNA acted as the template from which TCR beta VDJ combination and CDR3 sequence profiling were carried out. TCRdb itself ran the reads through MiXCR, one entry per CDR3 protein. The profile shows 100,000 to 130,000 distinct CDR3 sequences, around 53% of them singletons. Sample: sorted CD4+, CD8+, or CD8+CD57+ T cells (not recorded which) from PBMCs. All receptors come from a human donor in good health, serving as a control.

The V and J genes are TRBV29-1 and TRBJ2-3; TRBD2 matches 11 bases. Looked up from germline, CDR1 is SQVTM and CDR2 is ANQGSEA. The CDR3 covers 17 residues. V gave up 3 bases and J gave up 0 bases; unmatched junction bases: 8. In DNA, the CDR3 is TGCAGCGTTGACCCTAGCGGGGGGCGTGCTAGCACAGATACGCAGTATTTT. Its translation: CSVDPSGGRASTDTQYF.

The rearrangement joins TRBV6-2 or TRBV6-3 to TRBJ2-7; TRBD1 matches 10 bases. The J segment lost 6 bases and the V segment lost 7 bases, leaving 3 bases of the junction unmatched. Looked up from germline, CDR1 is MNHEY and CDR2 is SVGEGT. This CDR3 has 12 amino acids. This chain's CDR3 is CASMRDRGEQYF. The CDR3 nucleotides are TGTGCCAGCATGCGGGACAGGGGCGAGCAGTACTTC.

The V gene is TRBV10-3, the J gene TRBJ2-7; D unresolved. The J call may be faulty, since TRBJ2-1 better matches the DNA end. Germline CDR1 reads ENHRY; CDR2 reads SYGVKD. The length of the CDR3 is 11 residues. The CDR3 sequence: CAISESNEQFF. CDR3 DNA: TGTGCCATCAGTGAGTCTAATGAGCAGTTCTTC.

The CDR3 here is CASSPGDRRYEQYF. The CDR3 nucleotides read TGTGCCAGCAGCCCAGGGGACAGACGCTACGAGCAGTACTTC. This chain connects TRBV7-2 to TRBJ2-7; 7 bases match TRBD1. V lost 5 bases to trimming and J lost 3 bases; unmatched junction nucleotides: 7. The germline CDR1 and CDR2 sequences are SGHTA and FQGNSA. There are 14 residues in the CDR3.

The table lists this clonotype with a few counts. The V gene is TRBV12-5, the J gene TRBJ2-1, with D perhaps matching TRBD2 (6 bases). The V gene's germline CDR1 is LGHNT and CDR2 FRNRAP. Trimming cost V 2 bases and J 3 bases, with 17 bases left between them. This CDR3 has 17 residues. In DNA form, the CDR3 reads TGTGCTAGTGGTTTGCCCGGGACTTCCGCCTTCTACAATGAGCAGTTCTTC. Translated: CASGLPGTSAFYNEQFF.

For this clonotype: This sequence may be a read error, since a much larger clone differs from it by one base. The chain links TRBV30 to TRBJ1-2; 8 positions match TRBD1. The germline CDR1 and CDR2 sequences are GTSNPN and SVGIG (reference sequence). V gave up 6 bases and J gave up 1 base; unmatched junction bases: 4. This CDR3 region has 13 residues. This CDR3 is CACHRGSNYGYTF. The DNA for the CDR3 is TGTGCCTGCCACAGGGGGAGTAACTATGGCTACACCTTC. Full variable domain (outside the CDR3, taken from reference TRBV30 and TRBJ1-2): SQTIHQWPATLVQPVGSPLSLECTVEGTSNPNLYWYRQAAGRGLQLLFYSVGIGQISSEVPQNLSASRPQDRQFILSSKKLLLSDSGFYLCACHRGSNYGYTFGSGTRLTVV.

This chain uses TRBV10-2 with TRBJ1-6; D is perhaps TRBD1 (6 bases). The V end was cut by 6 bases, the J end by 7 bases, with 22 bases between. Germline lookup yields CDR1 WSHSY and CDR2 SAAADI. The CDR3 covers 17 residues. The DNA for the CDR3 is TGCGCCAGCAGGGATACGGGACAACTCTCGCTCAATTCACCCCTCCACTTT. Translated, it gives CASRDTGQLSLNSPLHF.

The chain employs TRBV25-1 and TRBJ1-6, with unresolved D. Germline CDR1 and CDR2: MGHDK and SYGVNS. The CDR3 spans 15 residues. Deletions cut 1 base from V and 5 bases from J, with 9 bases between. CDR3 in amino acids: CASSESSRNNSPLHF. DNA for the CDR3: TGTGCCAGCAGTGAATCTAGCAGGAATAATTCACCCCTCCACTTT.

This clonotype was detected many times. V usage is TRBV25-1 and J usage is TRBJ1-1, with 8 bases lining up with TRBD1. The CDR3 runs 13 residues. J was trimmed by 5 bases and V by 6 bases; bases with no gene match: 5. Germline-derived CDR1 and CDR2 are MGHDK and SYGVNS. The CDR3 loop is CASSPRTGTEAFF. Written as DNA, the CDR3 is TGTGCCAGCAGCCCCCGGACAGGGACTGAAGCTTTCTTT. Using reference TRBV25-1 and TRBJ1-1 for the parts outside the CDR3, the full variable domain is EADIYQTPRYLVIGTGKKITLECSQTMGHDKMYWYQQDPGMELHLIHYSYGVNSTEKGDLSSESTVSRIRTEHFPLTLESARPSHTSQYLCASSPRTGTEAFFGQGTRLTVV.

This clonotype has just a few counts. The chain has TRBV12-3 or TRBV12-4 and TRBJ1-1; possibly TRBD1 for D (6 bases). The length of the CDR3 is 13 residues. Deletions cut 7 bases from V and 1 base from J, with 10 bases between. The chain's CDR3 is CASKEQGNTEAFF. The CDR3 DNA reads as TGTGCCAGCAAGGAACAGGGGAACACTGAAGCTTTCTTT.

This clonotype has only one observation. The chain has TRBV25-1 and TRBJ2-5, with 7 bases identical to TRBD2. Germline V gives CDR1 MGHDK, CDR2 SYGVNS. The CDR3 totals 15 residues. The ends lost 3 bases at V and 7 bases at J; junction bases unmatched: 11. The CDR3 here is CASSERTGREGTQYF. DNA of the CDR3: TGTGCCAGCAGTGAGAGGACGGGCAGGGAGGGGACCCAGTACTTC.

This clonotype was observed at least ten times. The V and J genes are TRBV12-3 or TRBV12-4 and TRBJ2-7; D gene ambiguous. Trimming stripped 5 bases from V and 7 bases from J, with 9 bases between. CDR3 length: 11 residues. The CDR3 region has the DNA TGTGCCAGCAGTACGCCCGGGGAGCAGTACTTC. Translation: CASSTPGEQYF.

The gene calls are TRBV2 and TRBJ2-4; D is unclear. Germline V lookup: CDR1 SNHLY, CDR2 FYNNEI. Trimming removed 4 bases at V and 0 bases at J, with 10 bases between. The CDR3 runs to 15 residues. The CDR3 reads CASSAGLLAKNIQYF. CDR3 DNA: TGTGCCAGCAGTGCAGGTTTACTAGCCAAAAACATTCAGTACTTC.

This clonotype was seen at least ten times. The chain joins TRBV4-1 to TRBJ2-1; 7 positions match TRBD2. This CDR3 has 17 residues. Per the germline V gene, CDR1 is MGHRA and CDR2 is YSYEKL. With V trimmed by 0 bases and J by 5 bases, 10 bases remained unmatched. CDR3 nucleotide sequence: TGCGCCAGCAGCCAAGATGTGACGGGGGGAGGAGACAATGAGCAGTTCTTC. The encoded protein is CASSQDVTGGGDNEQFF.

This clonotype has a count of ten or more. This rearrangement joins TRBV20-1 to TRBJ2-1, with TRBD2 matching over 15 bases. The V segment lost 7 bases and the J segment 7 bases; nucleotides outside the gene matches: 5. The CDR3 is made up of 14 amino acids. CDR1 DFQATT and CDR2 SNEGSKA come from the germline V gene (reference sequence). The CDR3: CSGDGTSGGNEQFF. The CDR3, as DNA: TGCAGTGGGGATGGGACTAGCGGGGGGAATGAGCAGTTCTTC.

This clonotype was seen only a few times. V usage is TRBV19 and J usage is TRBJ1-5; D call uncertain. Trimming shortened V by 6 bases and J by 6 bases, and 3 bases separated the two germline ends. CDR1 and CDR2 from the germline V gene are LNHDA and SQIVND (reference sequence). The CDR3 contains 10 residues. The CDR3 DNA reads as TGTGCCAGTAGCTTTCAGCCCCAGCATTTT. Protein: CASSFQPQHF.

This clonotype was seen ten or more times. J is TRBJ1-3 and V is TRBV29-1; D is unclear. This CDR3 comprises 13 residues. Between the trimmed V and J ends, which lost 5 bases and 0 bases, there was a span of 8 bases. Germline loops: CDR1 SQVTM, CDR2 ANQGSEA. The CDR3, as DNA: TGCAGCGTTCTCGAACACTCTGGAAACACCATATATTTT. Residues: CSVLEHSGNTIYF.

In this sample, this clonotype turned up many times. The chain couples TRBV9 to TRBJ2-5, with TRBD2 identical over 9 bases. After removal of 5 bases from V and 1 base from J, the junction contained 9 bases not matched to a gene. CDR3 length equals 16 residues. Germline values: CDR1 SGDLS, CDR2 YYNGEE. For the CDR3, the DNA is TGTGCCAGCAGTCCTTGGAGCGGGGGGCTCCAAGAGACCCAGTACTTC. Encoded protein: CASSPWSGGLQETQYF.

The sample holds many counts of this clonotype. CDR3 protein: CASSIRDSYNEQFF. CDR3 coding DNA: TGTGCCAGTAGTATTAGGGACAGTTACAATGAGCAGTTCTTC. This chain links TRBV19 with TRBJ2-1, with 7 bases lining up with TRBD1. Germline V gene sequence: CDR1 LNHDA, CDR2 SQIVND (reference sequence). The CDR3 consists of 14 residues. The trim removed 3 bases at V and 4 bases at J, leaving 3 bases unmatched.

This clonotype was observed many times. The rearrangement joins TRBV27 to TRBJ1-2; 7 bases align to TRBD1. Trimming at V came to 5 bases and at J to 9 bases, leaving 6 bases not matched to a gene. From germline, CDR1 is MNHEY and CDR2 SMNVEV (reference sequence). The CDR3 spans 12 residues. The CDR3 protein is CASSRTGRRYTF. The CDR3, as DNA: TGTGCCAGCAGTCGGACAGGCAGACGCTACACCTTC.

J is TRBJ1-1 and V is TRBV20-1; unclear D gene. The CDR3 is made up of 13 amino acids. V dropped 0 bases and J dropped 5 bases, with 10 bases sitting between them. Per the germline V gene, CDR1 is DFQATT and CDR2 is SNEGSKA (reference sequence). CDR3: CSARELGRTEAFF. The CDR3 DNA is TGCAGTGCTAGAGAACTGGGGAGGACTGAAGCTTTCTTT.

This clonotype was counted many times. CDR3 DNA sequence: TGTGCCAGCAGCCCCGGGACAGGGCCAAACACTGAAGCTTTCTTT. Translating it yields CASSPGTGPNTEAFF. This chain connects TRBV12-3 or TRBV12-4 to TRBJ1-1; 9 bases align to TRBD1. V trimming: 6 bases; J trimming: 2 bases; junction bases outside the gene matches: 7. The CDR3 is made up of 15 amino acids.

The V call is TRBV7-2, the J call TRBJ1-5, with a tentative D call TRBD1 (5 bases). The CDR3 has 13 amino acids. V dropped 6 bases and J dropped 6 bases, with 12 bases sitting between them. Per germline, CDR1 SGHTA and CDR2 FQGNSA. The CDR3 region is CASSEVGGQPQHF. CDR3 in DNA: TGTGCCAGCAGTGAAGTTGGGGGTCAGCCCCAGCATTTT.

Comment on this clonotype: A read error may be the cause here, since a much bigger clone is one base away. The rearrangement uses TRBV30 and TRBJ1-1, with D maybe TRBD1 (5 bases). In germline, CDR1 is GTSNPN, CDR2 SVGIG (reference sequence). This CDR3 spans 11 amino acids. Written as DNA, the CDR3 is TGTGCCCGGAGCGCAGGGACTGAAGCTTTCTTT. Translating it yields CARSAGTEAFF.

This clonotype appeared once. The CDR3 sequence is CSVNRLAGGSYEQYF. CDR3 bases: TGCAGCGTGAACCGACTAGCGGGGGGTTCCTACGAGCAGTACTTC. This chain joins TRBV29-1 and TRBJ2-7; 13 bases align to TRBD2. The CDR3 spans 15 residues. V gave up 6 bases and J gave up 1 base; unmatched junction bases: 6. The V gene's germline CDR1 is SQVTM and CDR2 ANQGSEA.

This clonotype has a handful of counts. The chain carries TRBV5-6 and TRBJ2-6; unclear D gene. This CDR3 comprises 18 residues. Trimming pared 1 base from V and 0 bases from J, leaving 14 bases between. Germline V CDR1 and CDR2: SGHDT, YYEEEE. The CDR3 DNA reads TGTGCCAGCAGCTTGAAATTTCCCCCTATCTCTGGGGCCAACGTCCTGACTTTC. Translation gives CASSLKFPPISGANVLTF.

This clonotype was detected ten times or more. The V call is TRBV5-5, the J call TRBJ2-7; TRBD2 is a possible D gene (5 bases). The CDR3 spans 14 residues. The V gene's germline CDR1 is SGHKS and CDR2 YYEKEE (reference sequence). The ends were cut back, 2 bases at V and 1 base at J, with 10 bases in the middle. The CDR3 region has the DNA TGTGCCAGCAGCTTTTTCCGGGGATCCTACGAGCAGTACTTC. Translation gives CASSFFRGSYEQYF.